This T cell receptor (beta chain) was sequenced during a study of T cell repertoires in cytomegalovirus infection. Study information: Public TCR beta signatures marked donors with CMV infection and the matching HLA.

TCRdb analysed the reads with MiXCR anew, one entry per CDR3 protein. The sample consists of about 680,000 distinct CDR3 sequences, 20% to 30% of them appearing once. This clonotype was detected many times. Material: CD8+ T cells from PBMCs. This clonotype originated in a human donor in good health (CMV status not recorded). Some clones in this sample may be carry-over from other donors' samples.

The CDR3 protein is CASSVYRDRGRQETQYF. The CDR3 region has the DNA TGTGCCAGCAGCGTATACCGGGACAGGGGACGCCAAGAGACCCAGTACTTC. J is TRBJ2-5 and V is TRBV7-8; 10 bases align to TRBD1. V shed 5 bases, J shed 1 base, and the junction held 10 bases outside the gene matches. The germline V gene encodes CDR1 SGHVS and CDR2 FQNEAQ. The CDR3 extends over 17 amino acids.